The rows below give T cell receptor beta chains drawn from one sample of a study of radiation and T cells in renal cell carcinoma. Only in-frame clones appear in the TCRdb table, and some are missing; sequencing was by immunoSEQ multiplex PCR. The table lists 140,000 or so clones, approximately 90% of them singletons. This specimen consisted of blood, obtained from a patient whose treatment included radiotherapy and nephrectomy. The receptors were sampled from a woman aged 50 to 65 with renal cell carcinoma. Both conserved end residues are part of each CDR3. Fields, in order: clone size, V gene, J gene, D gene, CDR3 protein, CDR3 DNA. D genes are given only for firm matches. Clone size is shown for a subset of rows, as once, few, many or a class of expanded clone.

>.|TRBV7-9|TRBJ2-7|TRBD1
CASSSRTGSEGSYF
TGTGCCAGCAGCTCCCGGACAGGGAGCGAGGGCTCTTACTTC
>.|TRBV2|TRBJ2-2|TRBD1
CASSMDRGWDGELFF
TGTGCCAGCAGCATGGACAGGGGGTGGGACGGGGAGCTGTTTTTT
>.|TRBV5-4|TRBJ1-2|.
CASSLVGLNYGYTF
TGTGCCAGCAGCTTGGTCGGGTTAAACTATGGCTACACCTTC
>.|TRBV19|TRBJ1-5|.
CASSTRGRSNQPQHF
TGTGCCAGTAGTACCAGGGGAAGGAGCAATCAGCCCCAGCATTTT
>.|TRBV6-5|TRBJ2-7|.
CASRSGGTDRYEQYF
TGTGCCAGCAGATCGGGCGGGACAGATCGCTACGAGCAGTACTTC
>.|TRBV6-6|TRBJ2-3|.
CASVPGWGAGTDTQYF
TGTGCCAGTGTCCCTGGGTGGGGGGCGGGCACAGATACGCAGTATTTT
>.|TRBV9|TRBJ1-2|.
CASSVDRSLNYGYTF
TGTGCCAGCAGCGTAGACAGAAGCCTTAACTATGGCTACACCTTC
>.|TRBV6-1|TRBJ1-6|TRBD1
CASSRGLESPLHF
TGTGCCAGCAGCAGGGGGTTGGAGTCACCCCTCCACTTT
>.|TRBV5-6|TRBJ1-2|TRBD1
CASSSDRGGYTF
TGTGCCAGCAGCTCTGACAGGGGCGGCTACACCTTC
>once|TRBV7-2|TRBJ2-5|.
CASSLDRYQETQYF
TGTGCCAGCAGCTTAGACCGGTACCAAGAGACCCAGTACTTC
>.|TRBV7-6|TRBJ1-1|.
CASSLFVARNTEAFF
TGTGCCAGCAGCTTATTTGTGGCTCGAAACACTGAAGCTTTCTTT
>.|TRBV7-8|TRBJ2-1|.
CASSVDTSHRANEQFF
TGTGCCAGCAGCGTGGACACGTCCCATAGGGCGAATGAGCAGTTCTTC
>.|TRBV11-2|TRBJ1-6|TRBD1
CASSFGTGGTPLHF
TGTGCCAGCAGCTTTGGGACAGGGGGGACACCCCTCCACTTT
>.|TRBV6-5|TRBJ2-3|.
CASSYGNRDTDTQYF
TGTGCCAGCAGTTACGGCAACCGGGACACAGATACGCAGTATTTT
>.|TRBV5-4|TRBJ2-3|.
CASSWRGEDTQYF
TGTGCCAGCAGCTGGCGAGGGGAGGATACGCAGTATTTT
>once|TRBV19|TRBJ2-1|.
CASSAHRDNEQFF
TGTGCCAGTAGTGCCCATAGGGACAATGAGCAGTTCTTC
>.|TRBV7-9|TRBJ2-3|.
CASSSSRGTDTQYF
TGTGCCAGCAGTTCCTCGAGGGGCACAGATACGCAGTATTTT
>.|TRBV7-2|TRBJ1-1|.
CASSFNGANTEAFF
TGTGCCAGCAGCTTTAACGGGGCGAACACTGAAGCTTTCTTT
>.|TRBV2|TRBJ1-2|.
CASSDGRVEVSYTF
TGTGCCAGCAGTGATGGGAGGGTGGAGGTGAGCTACACCTTC
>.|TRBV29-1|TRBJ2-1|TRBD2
CSVDGRGGRYNEQFF
TGCAGCGTTGATGGGCGGGGGGGCCGGTACAATGAGCAGTTCTTC
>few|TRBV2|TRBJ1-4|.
CASTLEDWKLFF
TGTGCCAGCACTCTGGAAGACTGGAAACTGTTTTTT
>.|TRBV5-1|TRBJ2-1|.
CASSSGPANNEQFF
TGCGCCAGCAGCTCGGGACCTGCGAACAATGAGCAGTTCTTC
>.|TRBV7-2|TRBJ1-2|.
CASSLARSGSRYGYTF
TGTGCCAGCAGCTTAGCCCGATCGGGGTCTCGGTATGGCTACACCTTC
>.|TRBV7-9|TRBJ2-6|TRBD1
CASSQPRQGVTSGANVLTF
TGTGCCAGCAGCCAACCTCGACAGGGAGTAACCTCTGGGGCCAACGTCCTGACTTTC
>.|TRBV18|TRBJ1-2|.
CASSPEGVGYGYTF
TGTGCCAGCTCACCGGAGGGCGTCGGGTATGGCTACACCTTC
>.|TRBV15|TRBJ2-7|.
CATSSFRQSIPFF
TGTGCCACCAGCAGTTTCCGGCAGTCAATACCCTTCTTC
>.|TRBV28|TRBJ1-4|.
CASSSPMGRNEKLFF
TGTGCCAGCAGCTCCCCCATGGGGCGTAATGAAAAACTGTTTTTT
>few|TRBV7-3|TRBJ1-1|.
CASSLEGNTEAFF
TGTGCCAGCAGCTTAGAAGGGAACACTGAAGCTTTCTTT
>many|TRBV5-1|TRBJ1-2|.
CASSLEGIDLYGYTF
TGCGCCAGCAGCTTGGAAGGGATAGACCTCTATGGCTACACCTTC
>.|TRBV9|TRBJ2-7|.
CASSRDNSYEQYF
TGTGCCAGCAGCCGGGACAACTCCTACGAGCAGTACTTC
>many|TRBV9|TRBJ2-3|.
CASSPGASDGTDTQYF
TGTGCCAGCAGCCCTGGGGCTAGCGACGGCACAGATACGCAGTATTTT
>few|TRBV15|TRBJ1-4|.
CATSRAHPPPVRTTNEKLFF
TGTGCCACCAGCAGAGCCCATCCACCCCCCGTGCGGACGACTAATGAAAAACTGTTTTTT
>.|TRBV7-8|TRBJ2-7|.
CASSLRTETDYEQYF
TGTGCCAGCAGCTTAAGGACGGAGACCGACTACGAGCAGTACTTC
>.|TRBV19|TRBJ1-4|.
CASSIGGVPNEKLFF
TGTGCCAGTAGTATCGGCGGGGTCCCTAATGAAAAACTGTTTTTT
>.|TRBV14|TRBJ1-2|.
CASSQDRGGQGYTF
TGTGCCAGCAGCCAAGATCGTGGAGGGCAAGGCTACACCTTC
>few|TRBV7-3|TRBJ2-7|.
CASSLRSGDEQYF
TGTGCCAGCAGCTTACGTAGTGGAGACGAGCAGTACTTC
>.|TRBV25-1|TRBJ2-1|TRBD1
CASSERRQGNEQFF
TGTGCCAGCAGTGAGCGTAGACAGGGCAATGAGCAGTTCTTC